The rows below give T cell receptor beta chains drawn from one sample of a study of blood T cells in healthy people across ages. TCRdb re-derived calls from the 5' RACE reads in MiXCR, one entry per CDR3 protein. The repertoire holds roughly 410,000 distinct CDR3 sequences, with 50% to 60% as singletons. The sequenced material came from blood. These receptors all stem from a man aged 55 to 69 in good health. Each CDR3 is given with its conserved first and last residue. The order of the fields is D gene, J gene, CDR3 length, V gene, clone size, CDR3 DNA, CDR3 protein. A D gene is named only where the DNA matches it firmly. The size of a clone is reported for some rows only, either as once, few or many, or as a class for expanded clones.

d_gene: TRBD1
j_gene: TRBJ2-7
len: 14
v_gene: TRBV20-1
abundance: .
CDR3nt: TGCAGTGCGGAGGTCCGGGACAGAAGAAACGAGCAGTACTTC
CDR3aa: CSAEVRDRRNEQYF

d_gene: TRBD1
j_gene: TRBJ2-2
len: 17
v_gene: TRBV20-1
abundance: once
CDR3nt: TGCAGTGCTAGTTCCTACAGGGGGCCCCAAGGTACCGGGGAGCTGTTTTTT
CDR3aa: CSASSYRGPQGTGELFF

d_gene: .
j_gene: TRBJ2-1
len: 14
v_gene: TRBV7-2
abundance: .
CDR3nt: TGTGCCAGCAGCTTTGAAGGCGGATACAATGAGCAGTTCTTC
CDR3aa: CASSFEGGYNEQFF

d_gene: TRBD2
j_gene: TRBJ2-5
len: 16
v_gene: TRBV4-1
abundance: .
CDR3nt: TGCGCCAGCAGCCAAGGACTAGCGGGGGCCTTAGAGACCCAGTACTTC
CDR3aa: CASSQGLAGALETQYF

d_gene: TRBD1
j_gene: TRBJ2-5
len: 15
v_gene: TRBV14
abundance: .
CDR3nt: TGTGCCAGCAGCCTCAGGAGGACAGGGCTGGAGACCCAGTACTTC
CDR3aa: CASSLRRTGLETQYF

d_gene: .
j_gene: TRBJ1-2
len: 13
v_gene: TRBV28
abundance: .
CDR3nt: TGTGCCAGCAGTTACGGGCTTAGGGATGGCTACACCTTC
CDR3aa: CASSYGLRDGYTF

d_gene: .
j_gene: TRBJ1-4
len: 14
v_gene: TRBV9
abundance: .
CDR3nt: TGTGCCAGCAGCGCCGGGGGATATAATGAAAAACTGTTTTTT
CDR3aa: CASSAGGYNEKLFF

d_gene: .
j_gene: TRBJ2-7
len: 16
v_gene: TRBV29-1
abundance: .
CDR3nt: TGCAGCGTTGTTGTTCAGGTGTCAGGGATTGCCAGGGAGCAGTACTTC
CDR3aa: CSVVVQVSGIAREQYF

d_gene: .
j_gene: TRBJ2-1
len: 15
v_gene: TRBV28
abundance: .
CDR3nt: TGTGCCAGCAGCCCACAGAGACCACCTTACAATGAGCAGTTCTTC
CDR3aa: CASSPQRPPYNEQFF

d_gene: TRBD2
j_gene: TRBJ2-3
len: 16
v_gene: TRBV5-6
abundance: few
CDR3nt: TGTGCCAGCAGCTTGGAGCGGCTAGCGGGGGGAAATACGCAGTATTTT
CDR3aa: CASSLERLAGGNTQYF

d_gene: TRBD2
j_gene: TRBJ2-1
len: 15
v_gene: TRBV5-1
abundance: .
CDR3nt: TGCGCCAGCAGCTTGGGGACTAGCTTTTATAATGAGCAGTTCTTC
CDR3aa: CASSLGTSFYNEQFF

d_gene: .
j_gene: TRBJ2-5
len: 14
v_gene: TRBV4-2
abundance: few
CDR3nt: TGTGCCAGCAGCCAAGGGATAGGGGTGAAGACCCAGTACTTC
CDR3aa: CASSQGIGVKTQYF

d_gene: .
j_gene: TRBJ2-4
len: 22
v_gene: TRBV21-1
abundance: many
CDR3nt: TGTGCCAGCAGCAAAGATGAATTGGAGAGTAGCGGCAGAAAACGAAACAAAAACATTCAGTACTTC
CDR3aa: CASSKDELESSGRKRNKNIQYF

d_gene: .
j_gene: TRBJ2-7
len: 13
v_gene: TRBV12-3/TRBV12-4
abundance: .
CDR3nt: TGTGCCAGCAGCAAGACTAGTACCCACGAGCAGTACTTC
CDR3aa: CASSKTSTHEQYF

d_gene: TRBD1
j_gene: TRBJ2-1
len: 15
v_gene: TRBV6-5
abundance: few
CDR3nt: TGTGCCAGCAGTTACGACAGGGGGTCAGAGAATGAGCAGTTCTTC
CDR3aa: CASSYDRGSENEQFF

d_gene: TRBD2
j_gene: TRBJ2-3
len: 16
v_gene: TRBV6-1
abundance: .
CDR3nt: TGTGCCAGCAGCAGGGGACTAGCGGGGAGTGGCGATACGCAGTATTTT
CDR3aa: CASSRGLAGSGDTQYF

d_gene: TRBD1
j_gene: TRBJ2-7
len: 13
v_gene: TRBV10-3
abundance: few
CDR3nt: TGTGCCATCAGTAAGGGACAGGATTACGAGCAGTACTTC
CDR3aa: CAISKGQDYEQYF

d_gene: .
j_gene: TRBJ2-7
len: 14
v_gene: TRBV7-9
abundance: few
CDR3nt: TGTGCCAGCAGCTTAACCGCGGGATCCCCCGAGCAGTACTTC
CDR3aa: CASSLTAGSPEQYF

d_gene: .
j_gene: TRBJ1-1
len: 13
v_gene: TRBV7-3
abundance: many
CDR3nt: TGTGCCAGCAGCTTCAGGGTCAACACTGAAGCTTTCTTT
CDR3aa: CASSFRVNTEAFF

d_gene: .
j_gene: TRBJ2-5
len: 13
v_gene: TRBV6-8
abundance: .
CDR3nt: TGTGCCAGCAGCATACTTTACGGGGAGACCCAGTACTTC
CDR3aa: CASSILYGETQYF

d_gene: .
j_gene: TRBJ2-7
len: 14
v_gene: TRBV12-3/TRBV12-4
abundance: many
CDR3nt: TGTGCCAGCAGTTTTGACAGCCTCTCCTACGAGCAGTACTTC
CDR3aa: CASSFDSLSYEQYF

d_gene: .
j_gene: TRBJ1-1
len: 14
v_gene: TRBV28
abundance: .
CDR3nt: TGTGCCAGCAGTTTTCAGGGAGGAAACACTGAAGCTTTCTTT
CDR3aa: CASSFQGGNTEAFF

d_gene: .
j_gene: TRBJ1-2
len: 14
v_gene: TRBV20-1
abundance: .
CDR3nt: TGCAGTGCTAGAGCCAATCAGGGAGCCTATGGCTACACCTTC
CDR3aa: CSARANQGAYGYTF

d_gene: .
j_gene: TRBJ1-1
len: 15
v_gene: TRBV9
abundance: .
CDR3nt: TGTGCCAGCAGCGTAGTAGTAGCTATGGACACTGAAGCTTTCTTT
CDR3aa: CASSVVVAMDTEAFF

d_gene: TRBD1
j_gene: TRBJ2-7
len: 13
v_gene: TRBV7-2
abundance: few
CDR3nt: TGTGCCAGCAGCTTGGACAGGAGAGGCGAGCAGTACTTC
CDR3aa: CASSLDRRGEQYF

d_gene: TRBD1
j_gene: TRBJ2-1
len: 13
v_gene: TRBV7-9
abundance: once
CDR3nt: TGTGCCAGCAGCGAGGGACAGTCCAGTGAGCAGTTATTC
CDR3aa: CASSEGQSSEQLF

d_gene: TRBD1
j_gene: TRBJ1-2
len: 16
v_gene: TRBV9
abundance: .
CDR3nt: TGTGCCAGCAGCGTCAGAGGGGACAGGGATCCGTATGGCTACACCTTC
CDR3aa: CASSVRGDRDPYGYTF